The present T cell receptor beta chain was sequenced within a study of T cells in localized non-small cell lung cancer. Study results and caveats: Elevated circulating T cell density in blood was associated with longer overall survival. One tumor region alone was sequenced, and heterogeneity therefore remains possible. There was higher T cell clonality in uninvolved adjacent lung than in tumor, and it was highest there. Adjacent lung had a median 57 of the 100 largest tumor clones.

This clone has a single count. Its antigen remains unidentified. Method: immunoSEQ multiplex PCR; TCRdb's copy keeps in-frame clones and lacks some. The sample holds some 130,000 clones, more than 80% seen once. This CDR3 contains 13 residues. Between the trimmed V and J ends, which lost 5 bases and 4 bases, there was a span of 9 bases. Germline V gene lookup returns CDR1 SEHNR and CDR2 FQNEAQ (reference sequence). This receptor was obtained from a female donor older than 55 with stage I lung adenocarcinoma. The chain carries TRBV7-9 and TRBJ2-1; tentatively, D is TRBD1 (6 bases). This specimen consisted of peripheral blood, obtained before any cancer treatment. In DNA, the CDR3 is TGTGCCAGCAGCGTGGACAGTTACAATGAGCAGTTCTTC. Translated, it gives CASSVDSYNEQFF.